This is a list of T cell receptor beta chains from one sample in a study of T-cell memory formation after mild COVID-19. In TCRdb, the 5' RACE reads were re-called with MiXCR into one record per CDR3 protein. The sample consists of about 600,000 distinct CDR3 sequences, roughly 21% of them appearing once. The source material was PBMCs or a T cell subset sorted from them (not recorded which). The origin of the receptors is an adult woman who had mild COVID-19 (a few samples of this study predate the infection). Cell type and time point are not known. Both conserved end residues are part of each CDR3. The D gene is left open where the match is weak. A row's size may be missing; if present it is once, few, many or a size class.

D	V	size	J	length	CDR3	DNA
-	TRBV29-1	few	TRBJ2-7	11	CSVVRSGEQYF	TGCAGCGTTGTACGGAGTGGCGAGCAGTACTTC
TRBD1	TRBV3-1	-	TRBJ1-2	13	CASSQGQYYGYTF	TGCGCCAGCAGCCAGGGACAGTATTATGGCTACACCTTC
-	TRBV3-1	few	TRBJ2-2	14	CASSQWDGSGELFF	TGTGCCAGCAGCCAATGGGACGGCTCCGGGGAGCTGTTTTTT
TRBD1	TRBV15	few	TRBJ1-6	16	CATSTRQGAGNSPLHF	TGTGCCACCAGCACCCGACAGGGGGCAGGGAATTCACCCCTCCACTTT
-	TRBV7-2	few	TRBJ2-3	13	CASSSERMNTQYF	TGTGCCAGCAGCTCAGAGAGAATGAATACGCAGTATTTT
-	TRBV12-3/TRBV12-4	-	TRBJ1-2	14	CASSLSGTNYGYTF	TGTGCCAGCAGTTTAAGTGGCACCAACTATGGCTACACCTTC
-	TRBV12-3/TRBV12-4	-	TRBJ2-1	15	CASSLAGLTDNEQFF	TGTGCCAGCAGTTTGGCGGGACTTACCGACAATGAGCAGTTCTTC
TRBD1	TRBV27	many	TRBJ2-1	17	CASSAGWGQSSYNEQFF	TGTGCCAGCAGCGCTGGGTGGGGACAGTCCTCCTACAATGAGCAGTTCTTC
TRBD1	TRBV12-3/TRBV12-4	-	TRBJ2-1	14	CASTQGSSYNEQFF	TGTGCCAGCACACAGGGGTCAAGCTACAATGAGCAGTTCTTC
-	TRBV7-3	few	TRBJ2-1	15	CASSPIPAAGNEQFF	TGTGCCAGCAGCCCGATCCCTGCCGCGGGGAATGAGCAGTTCTTC
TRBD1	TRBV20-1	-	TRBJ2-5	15	CSAGIRTGGGETQYF	TGCAGTGCCGGAATCCGGACAGGGGGAGGAGAGACCCAGTACTTC
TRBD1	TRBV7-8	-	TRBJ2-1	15	CASSLAPTGANEQFF	TGTGCCAGCAGCTTAGCCCCGACAGGGGCCAATGAGCAGTTCTTC
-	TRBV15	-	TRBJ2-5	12	CAIGQLRETQYF	TGTGCCATCGGACAGCTAAGAGAGACCCAGTACTTC
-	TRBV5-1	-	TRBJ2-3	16	CASSLAVGQGTDTQYF	TGCGCCAGCAGCTTGGCCGTGGGGCAAGGCACAGATACGCAGTATTTT
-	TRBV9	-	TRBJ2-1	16	CASTPTGPSSYNEQFF	TGTGCCAGCACCCCGACAGGACCTAGCTCCTACAATGAGCAGTTCTTC
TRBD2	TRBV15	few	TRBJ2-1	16	CATSGGLAGDGNEQFF	TGTGCCACCAGCGGCGGACTAGCGGGAGATGGGAATGAGCAGTTCTTC
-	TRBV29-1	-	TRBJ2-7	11	CSVEDPGEQYF	TGCAGCGTTGAAGATCCTGGGGAGCAGTACTTC
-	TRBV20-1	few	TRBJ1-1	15	CSAPPQGKGVTEAFF	TGCAGTGCCCCCCCCCAAGGGAAGGGGGTCACTGAAGCTTTCTTT
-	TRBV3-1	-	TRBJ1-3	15	CASSQGLVSGNTIYF	TGTGCCAGCAGCCAAGGCCTGGTCTCTGGAAACACCATATATTTT
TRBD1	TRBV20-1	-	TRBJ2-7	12	CSATGVAYEQYF	TGCAGTGCGACAGGGGTAGCCTACGAGCAGTACTTC
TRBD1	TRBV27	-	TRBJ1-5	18	CASSSGQGRLEINQPQHF	TGTGCCAGCAGTTCCGGACAGGGCCGGCTGGAAATTAATCAGCCCCAGCATTTT
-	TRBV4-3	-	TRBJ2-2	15	CASSQAGTGTGELFF	TGCGCCAGCAGCCAAGCGGGGACGGGCACCGGGGAGCTGTTTTTT
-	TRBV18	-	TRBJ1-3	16	CASSPRWGDLGNTIYF	TGTGCCAGCTCGCCTCGATGGGGAGACCTCGGAAACACCATATATTTT
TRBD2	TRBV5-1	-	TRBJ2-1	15	CASSPPPGGWDEQFF	TGCGCCAGCAGCCCCCCGCCGGGAGGGTGGGATGAGCAGTTCTTC
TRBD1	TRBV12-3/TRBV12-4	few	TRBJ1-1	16	CASSNGQGESRTEAFF	TGTGCCAGCAGCAACGGACAGGGGGAATCGAGGACTGAAGCTTTCTTT
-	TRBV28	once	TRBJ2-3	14	CDSRRGASTDTQYF	TGTGACAGCAGACGGGGGGCAAGCACAGATACGCAGTATTTT
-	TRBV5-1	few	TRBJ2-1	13	CASSLVVYDEQFF	TGCGCCAGCAGCTTGGTCGTCTACGATGAGCAGTTCTTC
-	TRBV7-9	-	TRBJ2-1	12	CASSPFSDEQFF	TGTGCCAGCAGCCCCTTTAGCGATGAGCAGTTCTTC
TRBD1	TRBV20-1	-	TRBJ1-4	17	CSAKPPAGGVTNEKLFF	TGCAGTGCTAAGCCCCCGGCAGGGGGTGTAACTAATGAAAAACTGTTTTTT
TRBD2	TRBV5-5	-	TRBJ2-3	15	CASSSSGTITDTQYF	TGTGCCAGCAGCTCCTCCGGGACTATCACAGATACGCAGTATTTT
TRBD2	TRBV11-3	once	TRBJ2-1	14	CASSLATSSGRQFF	TGTGCCAGCAGCTTAGCCACCTCTAGCGGGCGGCAGTTCTTC
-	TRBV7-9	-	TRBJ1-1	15	CASSLAEVIHTEAFF	TGTGCCAGCAGCTTAGCGGAGGTTATTCACACTGAAGCTTTCTTT
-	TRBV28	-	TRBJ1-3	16	CASRTQGPSSGNTIYF	TGTGCCAGCAGAACCCAGGGGCCAAGCTCTGGAAACACCATATATTTT
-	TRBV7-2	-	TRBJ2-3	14	CASSEGLGTDTQYF	TGTGCCAGCAGCGAAGGGCTGGGGACAGATACGCAGTATTTT
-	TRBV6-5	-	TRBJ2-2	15	CASSFFTPNTGELFF	TGTGCCAGCAGTTTTTTCACCCCTAACACCGGGGAGCTGTTTTTT
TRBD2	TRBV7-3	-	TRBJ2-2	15	CASSLGVAGVRELFF	TGTGCCAGCAGCTTAGGGGTAGCGGGAGTCCGGGAGCTGTTTTTT
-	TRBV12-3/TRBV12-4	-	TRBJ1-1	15	CASSLGSRSDTEAFF	TGTGCCAGCAGTTTGGGGAGTAGGTCGGACACTGAAGCTTTCTTT
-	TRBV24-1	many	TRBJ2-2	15	CATSDLHRGTGELFF	TGTGCCACCAGTGATTTGCATCGGGGCACCGGGGAGCTGTTTTTT
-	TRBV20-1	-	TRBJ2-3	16	CSASDPPRDPTDTQYF	TGCAGTGCTAGCGATCCCCCCAGGGACCCCACAGATACGCAGTATTTT
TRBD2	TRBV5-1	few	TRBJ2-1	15	CASSPERGQANEQFF	TGCGCCAGCAGCCCCGAGCGGGGTCAGGCCAATGAGCAGTTCTTC
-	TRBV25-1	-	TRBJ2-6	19	CASSETGLEPDSGANVLTF	TGTGCCAGCAGTGAAACGGGACTCGAGCCAGACTCTGGGGCCAACGTCCTGACTTTC
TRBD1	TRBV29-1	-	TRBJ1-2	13	CSVGTGGRYGYTF	TGCAGCGTCGGGACAGGGGGTCGTTATGGCTACACCTTC
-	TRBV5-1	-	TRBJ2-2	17	CASSLEPGDAYTGELFF	TGCGCCAGCAGCTTGGAGCCTGGGGACGCCTACACCGGGGAGCTGTTTTTT
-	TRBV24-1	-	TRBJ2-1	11	CATSTYNEQFF	TGTGCCACCAGTACATACAATGAGCAGTTCTTC
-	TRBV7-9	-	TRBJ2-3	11	CASSLPPWEYF	TGTGCCAGCAGCTTACCTCCGTGGGAGTATTTT
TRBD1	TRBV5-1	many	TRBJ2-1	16	CASSLLTGGLYNEQFF	TGCGCCAGCAGCTTGCTTACAGGGGGGCTCTACAATGAGCAGTTCTTC